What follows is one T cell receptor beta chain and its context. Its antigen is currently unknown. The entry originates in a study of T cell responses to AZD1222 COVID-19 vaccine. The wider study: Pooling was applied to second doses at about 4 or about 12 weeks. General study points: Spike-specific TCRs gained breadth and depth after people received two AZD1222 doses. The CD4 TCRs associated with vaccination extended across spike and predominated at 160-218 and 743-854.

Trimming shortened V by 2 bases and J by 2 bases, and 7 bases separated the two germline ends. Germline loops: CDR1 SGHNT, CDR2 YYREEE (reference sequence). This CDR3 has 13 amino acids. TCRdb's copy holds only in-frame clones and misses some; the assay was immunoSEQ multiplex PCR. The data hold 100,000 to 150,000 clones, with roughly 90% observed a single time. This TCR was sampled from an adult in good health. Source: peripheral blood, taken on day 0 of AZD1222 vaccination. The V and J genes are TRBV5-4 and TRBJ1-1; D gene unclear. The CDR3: CASSFGINTEAFF. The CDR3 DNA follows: TGTGCCAGCAGCTTCGGGATAAACACTGAAGCTTTCTTT.